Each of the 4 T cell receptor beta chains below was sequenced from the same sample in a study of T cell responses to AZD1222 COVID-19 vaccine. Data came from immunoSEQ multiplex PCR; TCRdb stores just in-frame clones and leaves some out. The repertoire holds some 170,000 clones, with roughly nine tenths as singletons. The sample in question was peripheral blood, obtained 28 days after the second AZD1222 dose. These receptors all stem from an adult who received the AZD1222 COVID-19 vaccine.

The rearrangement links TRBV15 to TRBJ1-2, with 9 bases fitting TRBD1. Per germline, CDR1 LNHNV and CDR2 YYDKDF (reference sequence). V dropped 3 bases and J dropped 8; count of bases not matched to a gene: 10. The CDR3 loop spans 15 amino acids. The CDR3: CATSSDRGSSRGYTF. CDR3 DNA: TGTGCCACCAGCAGCGACAGGGGGTCCAGTAGGGGCTACACCTTC. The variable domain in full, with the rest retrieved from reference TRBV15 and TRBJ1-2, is DAMVIQNPRYQVTQFGKPVTLSCSQTLNHNVMYWYQQKSSQAPKLLFHYYDKDFNNEADTPDNFQSRRPNTSFCFLDIRSPGLGDTAMYLCATSSDRGSSRGYTFGSGTRLTVV.

The CDR3 DNA follows: TGTGCCAGCCACCGGGACAGGGGGGCTGGCTACACCTTC. This gives the protein CASHRDRGAGYTF. This chain connects TRBV2 to TRBJ1-2; 11 nucleotides agree with TRBD1. J gave up 7 bases and V 8 bases, and 6 bases lay outside the gene matches. This CDR3 has 13 amino acids. Germline-derived CDR1 and CDR2 are SNHLY and FYNNEI.

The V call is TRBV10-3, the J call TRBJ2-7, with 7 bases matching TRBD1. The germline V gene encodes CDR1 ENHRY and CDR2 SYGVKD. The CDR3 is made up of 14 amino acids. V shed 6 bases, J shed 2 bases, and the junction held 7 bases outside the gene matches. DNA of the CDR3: TGTGCCATCAGCCCGACAGGGAACGCCTACGAGCAGTACTTC. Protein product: CAISPTGNAYEQYF.

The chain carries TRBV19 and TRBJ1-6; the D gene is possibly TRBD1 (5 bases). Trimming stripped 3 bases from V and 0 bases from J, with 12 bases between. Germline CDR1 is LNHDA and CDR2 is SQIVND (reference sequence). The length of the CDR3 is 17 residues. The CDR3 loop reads CASSMLRGSSYNSPLHF. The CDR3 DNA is TGTGCCAGTAGTATGTTAAGGGGAAGCTCCTATAATTCACCCCTCCACTTT.